Listed below are T cell receptor beta chains from one sample, sequenced in a study of shared clonotypes between healthy human individuals. Assay used: immunoSEQ multiplex PCR; TCRdb lists only in-frame clones, some missing. The data contain over a million clones, 65% to 80% of them singletons. The sequenced sample was memory CD4+ T cells sorted from blood. Receptors were obtained from a man younger than 35 in good health. Each CDR3 is given with its conserved first and last residue. A D gene is named only where the DNA matches it firmly. A row's size may be missing; if present it is once, few, many or a size class.

clone_size,v_call,d_call,j_call,cdr3_aa,cdr3_nt
.,TRBV9,.,TRBJ2-2,CASSGGRDNSGELFF,TGTGCCAGCAGCGGCGGCCGGGACAACTCCGGGGAGCTGTTTTTT
.,TRBV6-5,TRBD1,TRBJ1-2,CASRSGGGYTF,TGTGCCAGCAGGTCAGGGGGGGGCTACACCTTC
.,TRBV19,TRBD1,TRBJ1-3,CAGSGTGLIKHLNTIYF,TGTGCCGGATCGGGGACAGGGCTCATTAAGCATCTAAACACCATATATTTT
.,TRBV2,.,TRBJ1-2,CASSPLDAPSYGYTF,TGTGCCAGCAGCCCCTTGGACGCTCCTTCATATGGCTACACCTTC
once,TRBV9,.,TRBJ2-6,CASSVDSGANVLTF,TGTGCCAGCAGCGTAGACTCTGGGGCCAACGTCCTGACTTTC
few,TRBV13,TRBD2,TRBJ2-4,CASSNSGVEPRLAKNIQYF,TGTGCCAGCTCAAACAGCGGGGTCGAGCCTAGACTAGCCAAAAACATTCAGTACTTC
.,TRBV15,.,TRBJ1-4,CATSIGAAGNEKLFF,TGTGCCACCAGCATCGGGGCCGCAGGTAATGAAAAACTGTTTTTT
few,TRBV5-3,.,TRBJ1-5,CARSFWGSNQPQHF,TGTGCCAGAAGCTTTTGGGGTAGCAATCAGCCCCAGCATTTT
.,TRBV7-2,.,TRBJ1-6,CASSLADYSPLHF,TGTGCCAGCAGCTTAGCTGATTATTCACCCCTCCACTTT
.,TRBV4-1,.,TRBJ2-7,CASSADSLYEQYF,TGCGCCAGCAGCGCCGACAGTCTCTACGAGCAGTACTTC
few,TRBV5-4,.,TRBJ1-5,CASSVGNQPQHF,TGTGCCAGCAGCGTGGGCAATCAGCCCCAGCATTTT
few,TRBV30,.,TRBJ1-2,CAWTHPTRDLYGYTF,TGTGCCTGGACCCACCCCACCAGGGACCTCTATGGCTACACCTTC
.,TRBV5-1,.,TRBJ1-6,CASSFAGQDNSPLHF,TGCGCCAGCAGCTTCGCAGGGCAGGATAATTCACCCCTCCACTTT
.,TRBV18,TRBD1,TRBJ2-3,CASSPPTGGSTDTQYF,TGTGCCAGCTCACCACCGACAGGGGGGAGCACAGATACGCAGTATTTT
few,TRBV27,.,TRBJ2-1,CASSEGRGHNEQFF,TGTGCCAGCAGCGAGGGACGAGGCCACAATGAGCAGTTCTTC
.,TRBV4-3,TRBD2,TRBJ2-1,CASSQDGLAGGYNEQFF,TGCGCCAGCAGCCAAGATGGGCTAGCGGGAGGCTACAATGAGCAGTTCTTC
few,TRBV2,TRBD1,TRBJ1-4,CASLGQVREKLFF,TGTGCCAGCCTGGGACAGGTTCGTGAAAAACTGTTTTTT
.,TRBV21-1,.,TRBJ2-5,CASSSTDKETQYF,TGTGCCAGCAGCTCGACAGACAAAGAGACCCAGTACTTC
.,TRBV6-1,.,TRBJ2-7,CASTRSAGATYEQYF,TGTGCCAGTACACGATCGGCAGGGGCCACCTACGAGCAGTACTTC
few,TRBV7-9,.,TRBJ1-6,CASSLGLRDDSPLHF,TGTGCCAGCAGCTTAGGGCTACGGGATGATTCACCCCTCCACTTT
.,TRBV5-8,TRBD1,TRBJ2-2,CASSLLQGAGELFF,TGTGCCAGCAGCTTGTTACAGGGGGCCGGGGAGCTGTTTTTT
.,TRBV10-2,.,TRBJ1-2,CASSEPGRRPYGYTF,TGCGCCAGCAGTGAGCCGGGCAGGAGGCCCTATGGCTACACCTTC
.,TRBV6-6,TRBD1,TRBJ2-1,CASSYVTGGNEQFF,TGTGCCAGCAGTTACGTGACAGGGGGCAATGAGCAGTTCTTC
few,TRBV5-1,TRBD2,TRBJ2-1,CASSWRGTGGPNNEQFF,TGCGCCAGCAGCTGGAGGGGTACGGGAGGGCCAAACAATGAGCAGTTCTTC
many,TRBV2,.,TRBJ1-2,CASSELGTGYGYTF,TGTGCCAGCAGTGAACTGGGAACGGGCTATGGCTACACCTTC
.,TRBV11-1,.,TRBJ2-7,CASSSSRGHRVEQYF,TGTGCCAGCAGCTCGTCCCGCGGACACAGGGTCGAGCAGTACTTC
.,TRBV27,TRBD2,TRBJ2-1,CASSSWTSSGNEQFF,TGTGCCAGCAGTTCCTGGACTAGCTCCGGCAATGAGCAGTTCTTC
.,TRBV7-2,.,TRBJ1-5,CASSLRSGGDGNQPQHF,TGTGCCAGCAGCTTAAGGTCGGGGGGCGACGGCAATCAGCCCCAGCATTTT
.,TRBV6-4,.,TRBJ1-2,CASREGPANYGYTF,TGTGCCAGCAGAGAGGGGCCGGCTAACTATGGCTACACCTTC
.,TRBV5-1,.,TRBJ1-5,CASSIGSPSGQPQHF,TGCGCCAGCAGCATCGGCAGTCCTAGCGGTCAGCCCCAGCATTTT
.,TRBV9,.,TRBJ2-2,CASSVNGELFF,TGTGCCAGCAGCGTGAACGGGGAGCTGTTTTTT
.,TRBV19,.,TRBJ2-2,CASSLAPNTGELFF,TGTGCCAGTAGTCTAGCGCCGAACACCGGGGAGCTGTTTTTT
.,TRBV25-1,TRBD2,TRBJ2-7,CASSGSNATSGRGEQYF,TGTGCCAGCAGTGGCTCGAACGCTACTAGCGGGAGAGGGGAGCAGTACTTC
.,TRBV9,.,TRBJ1-3,CASSPTGSGNTIYF,TGTGCCAGCAGCCCGACAGGATCTGGAAACACCATATATTTT
.,TRBV18,TRBD2,TRBJ2-1,CASSPPTSGGAGEQFF,TGTGCCAGCTCACCACCTACTAGCGGGGGTGCGGGTGAGCAGTTCTTC
.,TRBV9,TRBD2,TRBJ2-3,CASSVGLAGEIGTDTQYF,TGTGCCAGCAGCGTAGGACTAGCGGGAGAGATTGGTACAGATACGCAGTATTTT
.,TRBV18,.,TRBJ1-5,CASSPATRTARNQPQHF,TGTGCCAGCTCACCTGCGACAAGGACGGCCCGCAATCAGCCCCAGCATTTT
.,TRBV9,.,TRBJ2-3,CASSATMNTQYF,TGTGCCAGCAGCGCAACTATGAACACGCAGTATTTT
few,TRBV5-1,.,TRBJ1-1,CASSVSGIPNTEAFF,TGCGCCAGCAGCGTATCCGGGATCCCGAACACTGAAGCTTTCTTT
.,TRBV7-9,.,TRBJ2-3,CASSLEGSGDTQYF,TGTGCCAGCAGCTTAGAAGGGTCGGGAGATACGCAGTATTTT
.,TRBV18,.,TRBJ1-1,CASSPFGANEAFF,TGTGCCAGCTCACCATTCGGGGCTAATGAAGCTTTCTTT
.,TRBV5-4,.,TRBJ2-2,CASSLEAGTGELFF,TGTGCCAGCAGCTTGGAGGCCGGTACCGGGGAGCTGTTTTTT
.,TRBV2,TRBD1,TRBJ2-3,CASSRKGAGSDTQYF,TGTGCCAGCAGCCGAAAGGGGGCAGGATCAGATACGCAGTATTTT
.,TRBV5-1,.,TRBJ1-6,CASSPQGPKGNSPLHF,TGCGCCAGCAGCCCTCAGGGGCCTAAGGGGAATTCACCCCTCCACTTT
.,TRBV5-1,.,TRBJ2-3,CASSLVRGFMRTDTQYF,TGCGCCAGCAGCTTGGTACGGGGGTTTATGAGGACAGATACGCAGTATTTT
few,TRBV2,.,TRBJ2-6,CASSLTAIPGANVLTF,TGTGCCAGCAGCCTTACAGCGATCCCTGGGGCCAACGTCCTGACTTTC
.,TRBV28,.,TRBJ2-7,CASSLSGRGAYEQYF,TGTGCCAGCAGTTTGTCGGGACGAGGAGCCTACGAGCAGTACTTC
.,TRBV6-5,TRBD1,TRBJ1-5,CASRPGQGNQPQHF,TGTGCCAGCAGACCGGGACAGGGCAATCAGCCCCAGCATTTT
.,TRBV7-8,.,TRBJ2-4,CASSPDPGTVKNIQYF,TGTGCCAGCAGCCCCGACCCCGGGACTGTCAAAAACATTCAGTACTTC
.,TRBV9,TRBD1,TRBJ2-1,CASSVVGQGRGEQFF,TGTGCCAGCAGCGTAGTAGGACAGGGGCGCGGTGAGCAGTTCTTC
.,TRBV10-3,.,TRBJ2-3,CAITPDRNTQYF,TGTGCCATCACCCCCGACAGAAATACGCAGTATTTT
.,TRBV6-5,.,TRBJ1-1,CASRWKRGTEAFF,TGTGCCAGCAGATGGAAACGGGGTACTGAAGCTTTCTTT
.,TRBV27,.,TRBJ1-5,CASSFNRGPNQPQHF,TGTGCCAGCAGTTTCAATCGGGGTCCCAATCAGCCCCAGCATTTT
few,TRBV18,TRBD1,TRBJ1-5,CASSPQQGTHQPQHF,TGTGCCAGCTCACCACAACAGGGGACCCATCAGCCCCAGCATTTT
few,TRBV4-3,.,TRBJ2-2,CASSQWEVSGELFF,TGCGCCAGCAGCCAATGGGAAGTTTCCGGGGAGCTGTTTTTT